Presented here are 29 T cell receptor beta chains from one specimen sequenced in a study of CD8 T cells in Susac syndrome (dated by TCRdb to about 2019). The library was built by means of the immunoSEQ multiplex PCR assay. RNA was extracted using the RNeasy kit, and about 0.45 to 1 ug of the RNA was reverse transcribed with random hexamers. TCRdb trimmed the raw reads at Q25, called clones with MiXCR and kept productive beta chains. For every CDR3 protein sequence, its rows merge into one entry that carries the most common genes and DNA. The sample has 110,000 to 150,000 distinct CDR3 sequences on record, 90% to 96% of them singletons. The ten most abundant clones make up less than 0.085% of the sample. Specimen: CD4+ T cells from PBMCs. These TCRs come from a human donor with Susac syndrome.

The CDR3 loop is CATSRDKGGPLEQYF. Here the CDR3 DNA reads TGTGCCACCAGCAGAGATAAAGGAGGACCCCTCGAGCAGTACTTC. The chain has TRBV15 and TRBJ2-7, with a tentative D call TRBD2 (5 bases). CDR3 length equals 15 residues. Trimming removed 0 bases from V and 6 bases from J, with 15 bases in between. Germline assignment: CDR1 LNHNV and CDR2 YYDKDF (reference sequence).

This clonotype was found once. V is TRBV20-1 and J is TRBJ1-5, with 9 bases that match TRBD1. The CDR3 sequence is 14 residues long. The J segment lost 0 bases and the V segment lost 6 bases, leaving 3 bases of the junction unmatched. Per the germline V gene, CDR1 is DFQATT and CDR2 is SNEGSKA (reference sequence). CDR3: CSAQTGGSNQPQHF. Here the CDR3 DNA reads TGCAGTGCGCAGACAGGGGGTAGCAATCAGCCCCAGCATTTT.

The rearrangement uses TRBV11-2 and TRBJ1-5; D is unclear. Germline V gives CDR1 SGHAT, CDR2 FQNNGV. The CDR3 totals 12 residues. Trimming removed 6 bases at V and 2 bases at J, with 5 bases between. The CDR3 spells CASRRGNQPQHF. In DNA, the CDR3 is TGTGCCAGCAGGAGGGGCAATCAGCCCCAGCATTTT. The full variable domain, its missing parts supplied by reference TRBV11-2 and TRBJ1-5, is EAGVAQSPRYKIIEKRQSVAFWCNPISGHATLYWYQQILGQGPKLLIQFQNNGVVDDSQLPKDRFSAERLKGVDSTLKIQPAKLEDSAVYLCASRRGNQPQHFGDGTRLSIL.

The chain employs TRBV29-1 and TRBJ2-7; either TRBD1 or TRBD2 may supply D (5 bases each). CDR1 SQVTM and CDR2 ANQGSEA come from the germline V gene. V shed 4 bases and J shed 2 bases, with 12 bases lying between them. CDR3 length equals 13 residues. The CDR3 nucleotides read TGCAGCGTTGGGTTGGGGACGGCCTACGAGCAGTACTTC. Its protein product is CSVGLGTAYEQYF.

The chain employs TRBV5-1 and TRBJ1-4; no definite D call. This CDR3 has 15 residues. The germline gives CDR1 SGHRS, CDR2 YFSETQ. The V end lost 5 bases, the J end lost 0 bases, and 11 bases lay between the germline ends. DNA for the CDR3: TGCGCCAGCAGACCCGGGCCAGCAACTAATGAAAAACTGTTTTTT. Protein product: CASRPGPATNEKLFF.

This chain connects TRBV7-2 to TRBJ1-2; D unresolved. Trimming took 4 bases from V and 7 from J, leaving 7 bases between them. This CDR3 region has 11 residues. The germline V gene has CDR1 SGHTA and CDR2 FQGNSA. CDR3 coding DNA: TGTGCCAGCAGCTCATGGGGTGGCTACACCTTC. This codes for CASSSWGGYTF.

The chain recombines TRBV4-1 with TRBJ1-1; D unclear. This CDR3 contains 17 residues. Between the trimmed V and J ends, which lost 3 bases and 0 bases, there was a span of 17 bases. Germline lookup yields CDR1 MGHRA and CDR2 YSYEKL. The CDR3 is CASSHSPIHGMNTEAFF. In DNA, the CDR3 is TGCGCCAGCAGCCACTCTCCGATACACGGAATGAACACTGAAGCTTTCTTT.

In this sample, this clonotype turned up once. J is TRBJ2-6 and V is TRBV4-1, with D perhaps TRBD2 (5 bases). The V end was cut by 0 bases, the J end by 0 bases, with 9 bases between. The CDR3 is 17 amino acids. In germline, CDR1 is MGHRA, CDR2 YSYEKL. CDR3 sequence (DNA): TGCGCCAGCAGCCAAGATGGTGGGAGCTCTGGGGCCAACGTCCTGACTTTC. This translates into CASSQDGGSSGANVLTF.

This chain links TRBV10-2 with TRBJ1-2; D is ambiguous. Germline-derived CDR1 and CDR2 are WSHSY and SAAADI. CDR3 length equals 11 residues. V was clipped by 3 bases and J by 9 bases, with 8 bases between them. This CDR3 reads CASSERLSYTF. CDR3 in DNA: TGCGCCAGCAGTGAACGGCTGAGCTACACCTTC.

The chain combines TRBV12-3 or TRBV12-4 with TRBJ1-1, with TRBD1 matching 7 bases. Trimming cost V 5 bases and J 4 bases; bases outside gene matches: 7. The CDR3 consists of 14 residues. CDR3 nucleotide sequence: TGTGCCAGCAGTCCACAGGGGCTGGGCACTGAAGCTTTCTTT. It translates to CASSPQGLGTEAFF.

Regarding this clonotype: Relative to the germline gene, one junction end is altered; a read error may explain this. V usage is TRBV7-7 and J usage is TRBJ2-5; 11 nucleotides match TRBD2. The CDR3 consists of 16 residues. Germline loops: CDR1 SSHAT, CDR2 FNYEAQ (reference sequence). CDR3 region: CASSWTSGPNQETQYF. CDR3 nucleotide sequence: TGTGCTAGCAGCTGGACTAGCGGGCCCAACCAAGAGACCCAGTACTTC.

For the CDR3, the DNA is TGCAGTGCTAGGGTTGGAGAGACCCAGTACTTC. Protein: CSARVGETQYF. V gene TRBV20-1 combines with J gene TRBJ2-5; D ambiguous. The CDR3 has 11 residues. V was trimmed by 3 bases and J by 4 bases, leaving 6 bases between them. Per germline, CDR1 DFQATT and CDR2 SNEGSKA (reference sequence).

This sequence joins TRBV20-1 and TRBJ2-3, with a weak D call TRBD2 (6 bases). Germline V gene lookup returns CDR1 DFQATT and CDR2 SNEGSKA (reference sequence). V was clipped by 7 bases and J by 1 base, with 9 bases between them. The CDR3 has 12 amino acids. The CDR3 loop is CSGRVGTDTQYF. The CDR3 coding sequence is TGCAGTGGGAGGGTGGGCACAGATACGCAGTATTTT.

V and J are TRBV5-1 and TRBJ2-1; the D is unclear. This CDR3 has 14 amino acids. Germline-derived CDR1 and CDR2 are SGHRS and YFSETQ. Trimming pared 4 bases from V and 4 bases from J, leaving 12 bases between. CDR3 amino acids: CASSGTLNYNEQFF. CDR3 nucleotide sequence: TGCGCCAGCAGCGGAACGTTAAATTACAATGAGCAGTTCTTC.

This chain links TRBV6-1 with TRBJ1-2; perhaps TRBD1 as D (6 bases). V dropped 8 bases and J dropped 3 bases, with 10 bases sitting between them. The CDR3 has 12 residues. From germline, CDR1 is MNHNS and CDR2 SASEGT. The CDR3 sequence is CASRGTYYGYTF. The CDR3 region has the DNA TGTGCCAGCCGAGGGACATACTATGGCTACACCTTC.

The V call is TRBV7-2, the J call TRBJ2-5, with 9 bases that match TRBD2. The CDR3 is 15 residues long. The V gene's germline CDR1 is SGHTA and CDR2 FQGNSA. With 1 base clipped from V and 5 bases from J, the junction kept 5 bases outside the gene matches. The DNA for the CDR3 is TGTGCCAGCAGCTTAGGCGGGGGGGCCTGGGAGACCCAGTACTTC. Translation: CASSLGGGAWETQYF.

The chain uses TRBV5-1 and TRBJ2-2; 7 bases are a match to TRBD2. This CDR3 has 17 amino acids. Germline V gene sequence: CDR1 SGHRS, CDR2 YFSETQ. V lost 0 bases and J lost 2; bases outside the gene matches: 7. The CDR3 nucleotides are TGCGCCAGCAGCTTGGGGGCCAGCGGGACCAACACCGGGGAGCTGTTTTTT. This encodes CASSLGASGTNTGELFF.

This rearrangement joins TRBV20-1 to TRBJ2-7; no firm D call. Germline V gene lookup returns CDR1 DFQATT and CDR2 SNEGSKA (reference sequence). The CDR3 totals 14 residues. Trimming cost V 0 bases and J 0 bases, with 9 bases left between them. The CDR3 DNA reads as TGCAGTGCTAGAGATTCATCTAGCTCCTACGAGCAGTACTTC. It is translated as CSARDSSSSYEQYF.

The J gene is TRBJ2-5, the V gene TRBV12-5; TRBD1 agrees at 10 bases. This CDR3 has 17 residues. In germline, CDR1 is LGHNT, CDR2 FRNRAP. V was clipped by 5 bases and J by 0 bases; unmatched bases: 9. The CDR3 DNA sequence: TGTGCTAGTGGTCCCGGACAGGGGGTTATGAACCAAGAGACCCAGTACTTC. The encoded protein is CASGPGQGVMNQETQYF. Drawing the rest from reference TRBV12-5 and TRBJ2-5, the complete variable domain is DARVTQTPRHKVTEMGQEVTMRCQPILGHNTVFWYRQTMMQGLELLAYFRNRAPLDDSGMPKDRFSAEMPDATLATLKIQPSEPRDSAVYFCASGPGQGVMNQETQYFGPGTRLLVL.

The V gene is TRBV11-2, the J gene TRBJ1-2; D is possibly TRBD1 (5 bases). The V gene lost 0 bases and the J gene lost 4 bases, with 12 bases spanning the gap. Germline V CDR1 and CDR2: SGHAT, FQNNGV. The CDR3 consists of 15 residues. The CDR3 nucleotides are TGTGCCAGCAGCTTAGAACCCAGGGCGAGCTATGGCTACACCTTC. Residues: CASSLEPRASYGYTF. The variable domain in full, with the rest retrieved from reference TRBV11-2 and TRBJ1-2, is EAGVAQSPRYKIIEKRQSVAFWCNPISGHATLYWYQQILGQGPKLLIQFQNNGVVDDSQLPKDRFSAERLKGVDSTLKIQPAKLEDSAVYLCASSLEPRASYGYTFGSGTRLTVV.

As to this clonotype: The junction and the germline gene differ at one end; a read error may be behind it. This CDR3 reads CSARQGARSGTNVLTF. In nucleotides, the CDR3 is TGCAGCGCTAGACAGGGGGCGCGGTCTGGGACCAACGTCCTGACTTTC. V is TRBV29-1 and J is TRBJ2-6; TRBD1 agrees at 10 bases. CDR3 size: 16 residues. Germline CDR1 is SQVTM and CDR2 is ANQGSEA.

The chain couples TRBV29-1 to TRBJ2-1; possibly TRBD1 or TRBD2 for D (5 bases each). Germline V CDR1 and CDR2: SQVTM, ANQGSEA. The CDR3 consists of 12 residues. V lost 3 bases, J lost 7 bases, and 10 bases lay in between. CDR3: CSVERGPNEQFF. CDR3 nucleotides: TGCAGCGTTGAGAGGGGCCCGAATGAGCAGTTCTTC.

The rearrangement links TRBV20-1 to TRBJ1-5, with 7 bases aligning to TRBD1. The V gene end was trimmed by 6 bases and the J gene end by 4 bases; junction bases not matched to a gene: 12. CDR1 is DFQATT and CDR2 is SNEGSKA in the germline V gene (reference sequence). The CDR3 covers 15 residues. This CDR3 is CSAMHGAQGNQPQHF. As DNA, the CDR3 is TGCAGTGCCATGCACGGGGCACAGGGGAATCAGCCCCAGCATTTT.

The chain uses TRBV4-1 and TRBJ2-2; D gene ambiguous. The V end lost 0 bases, the J end lost 5 bases, and 10 bases lay between the germline ends. Germline V gives CDR1 MGHRA, CDR2 YSYEKL. This CDR3 is built from 15 residues. CDR3 sequence reads: CASSQESAGTGELFF. For the CDR3, the DNA is TGCGCCAGCAGCCAAGAGTCGGCTGGGACCGGGGAGCTGTTTTTT.

This sequence joins TRBV27 and TRBJ2-7, with 7 bases that match TRBD2. The CDR3 is made up of 16 amino acids. Unmatched junction bases numbered 13, after V lost 6 bases and J lost 2 bases. Germline CDR1 reads MNHEY; CDR2 reads SMNVEV (reference sequence). The CDR3 bases are TGTGCCAGCAGCTCCCCCCGGCGGGAGTATCCCTACGAGCAGTACTTC. Translating it yields CASSSPRREYPYEQYF.

The chain recombines TRBV20-1 with TRBJ1-1; 7 bases are shared with TRBD1. The CDR3 is made up of 13 amino acids. The trim removed 5 bases at V and 2 bases at J, leaving 5 bases unmatched. The germline V gene encodes CDR1 DFQATT and CDR2 SNEGSKA (reference sequence). This CDR3 reads CSAARQGNTEAFF. Written as DNA, the CDR3 is TGCAGTGCTGCGAGACAGGGAAACACTGAAGCTTTCTTT.

The chain couples TRBV12-3 or TRBV12-4 to TRBJ1-5; TRBD1 matches at 8 bases. The CDR3 sequence is 14 residues long. The ends lost 5 bases at V and 6 bases at J; junction bases unmatched: 6. CDR3 nucleotide sequence: TGTGCCAGCAGTCCGCAGGGGGCTAGTCAGCCCCAGCATTTT. It translates to CASSPQGASQPQHF.

The chain employs TRBV7-6 and TRBJ1-3; no reliable D call. Per germline, CDR1 SGHVS and CDR2 FNYEAQ. Trimming took off 5 bases at V and 0 bases at J, with 11 bases between the two ends. The CDR3 has 15 amino acids. DNA for the CDR3: TGTGCCAGCAGCATGGGAGGAACCTCTGGAAACACCATATATTTT. Translated: CASSMGGTSGNTIYF.

The rearrangement joins TRBV29-1 to TRBJ2-1; 7 bases align to TRBD2. Trimming at V came to 5 bases and at J to 2 bases, leaving 3 bases not matched to a gene. Per germline, CDR1 SQVTM and CDR2 ANQGSEA. The CDR3 is 13 amino acids. The CDR3 loop is CSVSGTTYNEQFF. The CDR3 coding sequence is TGCAGCGTTTCCGGGACTACCTACAATGAGCAGTTCTTC.